A selection of T cell receptor beta chains follows, all from one sample in a study of vaccination and CD4 T cells after COVID-19. TCRdb redid the calling of the PCR reads with MiXCR, one entry per CDR3 protein. Of about 18,000 distinct CDR3 sequences listed, approximately 53% are singletons. The antigens these receptors bind are not known. The sample was CD4+ T cells from blood, cultured in vitro. The receptors here all came from a human donor who had recovered from COVID-19. The CDR3 runs from the conserved cysteine through the conserved F or W. A D gene is named only where the DNA matches it firmly. Clone size is stated in some rows and not others, as once, few, many or a class when expanded.

length	size	D	J	V	CDR3	DNA
13	few	.	TRBJ2-7	TRBV7-3	CASSRQASSEQYF	TGTGCCAGCAGCCGGCAGGCTAGCAGCGAGCAGTACTTC
11	.	.	TRBJ2-5	TRBV30	CAWRKGGTQYF	TGTGCCTGGAGAAAGGGTGGGACCCAGTACTTC
14	.	.	TRBJ1-1	TRBV19	CASSPKWGHTEAFF	TGTGCCAGTAGTCCCAAGTGGGGGCACACTGAAGCTTTCTTT
14	few	.	TRBJ2-5	TRBV20-1	CSAPNGRGGETQYF	TGCAGTGCTCCTAATGGGCGAGGGGGGGAGACCCAGTACTTC
16	.	TRBD1	TRBJ2-7	TRBV7-3	CASSPQGGTGPYEQYF	TGTGCCAGCAGCCCTCAAGGTGGGACAGGGCCCTACGAGCAGTACTTC
13	few	TRBD1	TRBJ1-2	TRBV7-9	CASSFRDRPHSTF	TGTGCCAGCAGCTTCCGGGACAGGCCGCATAGTACCTTC
12	.	TRBD1	TRBJ2-7	TRBV29-1	CSGSGGAGEQYF	TGCAGCGGTTCAGGGGGCGCGGGGGAGCAGTACTTC
12	few	.	TRBJ2-3	TRBV7-2	CASSLGTDTQYF	TGTGCCAGCAGTTTAGGTACAGATACGCAGTATTTT
12	.	.	TRBJ1-5	TRBV2	CASSFLYQPQHF	TGTGCCAGCAGTTTCCTTTATCAGCCCCAGCATTTT
17	.	TRBD1	TRBJ1-1	TRBV30	CAWSVLRTGDSNTEAFF	TGTGCCTGGAGTGTACTTCGGACAGGGGATTCGAACACTGAAGCTTTCTTT
13	.	.	TRBJ2-7	TRBV10-3	CAISGSVGYEQYF	TGTGCCATCAGTGGCTCAGTGGGCTACGAGCAGTACTTC
14	.	.	TRBJ2-5	TRBV2	CASTPPGAGETQYF	TGTGCCAGCACCCCACCCGGGGCAGGAGAGACCCAGTACTTC
15	few	TRBD1	TRBJ1-1	TRBV11-3	CASSFTGTGGTEAFF	TGTGCCAGCAGCTTTACCGGGACAGGGGGCACTGAAGCTTTCTTT
13	.	.	TRBJ1-1	TRBV12-3/TRBV12-4	CASSNPRDTEAFF	TGTGCCAGCAGTAATCCTCGAGACACTGAAGCTTTCTTT
15	.	TRBD1	TRBJ1-2	TRBV4-1	CASSLGTAGDYGYTF	TGCGCCAGCAGCCTAGGGACAGCGGGGGACTATGGCTACACCTTC
13	.	.	TRBJ1-2	TRBV27	CASSSRWFYGYTF	TGTGCCAGCAGTTCCCGGTGGTTCTATGGCTACACCTTC
13	.	.	TRBJ1-1	TRBV4-1	CASENRLNTEAFF	TGCGCCAGCGAGAACAGGTTGAACACTGAAGCTTTCTTT
14	.	.	TRBJ2-1	TRBV20-1	CSARDIRTDNEQFF	TGCAGTGCTAGAGATATCAGGACCGACAATGAGCAGTTCTTC
15	.	.	TRBJ2-7	TRBV6-1	CASSDQSAGSYEQYF	TGTGCCAGCAGCGACCAGAGCGCCGGCTCCTACGAGCAGTACTTC
14	few	.	TRBJ2-7	TRBV5-4	CASSYGDHSYEQYF	TGTGCCAGCAGCTACGGGGATCACTCCTACGAGCAGTACTTC
17	.	.	TRBJ1-5	TRBV1	CTSSPGEGPPLNQPQHF	TGCACCAGCAGCCCGGGAGAGGGCCCACCACTAAATCAGCCCCAGCATTTT
15	few	TRBD1	TRBJ1-1	TRBV19	CASSIRRDRDTEAFF	TGTGCCAGTAGTATTCGCCGGGACAGGGACACTGAAGCTTTCTTT
13	.	.	TRBJ2-3	TRBV6-2/TRBV6-3	CASSYWDPDTQYF	TGTGCCAGCAGTTACTGGGACCCAGATACGCAGTATTTT
14	few	TRBD2	TRBJ2-1	TRBV7-2	CASSPAGAFNEQFF	TGTGCCAGCAGCCCAGCGGGAGCGTTCAATGAGCAGTTCTTC
12	.	.	TRBJ2-3	TRBV2	CAGTPGRDTQYF	TGTGCCGGCACTCCAGGGCGAGATACGCAGTATTTT
11	.	.	TRBJ1-5	TRBV29-1	CSVGEDRPQHF	TGCAGCGTTGGAGAGGATCGGCCCCAGCATTTT
14	once	.	TRBJ2-1	TRBV20-1	CSADLARIYNEQFF	TGCAGTGCAGACCTAGCGAGGATCTACAATGAGCAGTTCTTC
13	.	.	TRBJ1-1	TRBV5-1	CASTDSMNTEAFF	TGCGCCAGCACCGACAGTATGAACACTGAAGCTTTCTTT
16	.	TRBD2	TRBJ2-2	TRBV11-2	CASSLGLAGGAGELFF	TGTGCCAGCAGCTTGGGACTAGCGGGAGGAGCCGGGGAGCTGTTTTTT
15	.	.	TRBJ1-4	TRBV7-8	CASSLGRSTNEKLFF	TGTGCCAGCAGCTTGGGACGTTCAACTAATGAAAAACTGTTTTTT
13	few	.	TRBJ1-5	TRBV20-1	CSASFGGGQPQHF	TGCAGTGCTAGTTTCGGGGGAGGTCAGCCCCAGCATTTT
14	.	TRBD2	TRBJ2-5	TRBV2	CASSYSGIMETQYF	TGTGCCAGCAGCTATAGCGGGATTATGGAGACCCAGTACTTC
15	few	.	TRBJ2-5	TRBV15	CATSRDFLSGETQYF	TGTGCCACCAGCAGAGATTTTCTTTCGGGGGAGACCCAGTACTTC
15	.	.	TRBJ2-4	TRBV11-2	CASSLSRGAKNIQYF	TGTGCCAGCAGCTTATCCCGGGGGGCCAAAAACATTCAGTACTTC
14	.	.	TRBJ1-2	TRBV7-9	CASSAQGANYGYTF	TGTGCCAGCAGCGCCCAGGGAGCTAACTATGGCTACACCTTC
12	.	.	TRBJ2-5	TRBV10-3	CAISQGWETQYF	TGTGCCATCAGTCAGGGTTGGGAGACCCAGTACTTC
13	.	.	TRBJ1-5	TRBV12-3/TRBV12-4	CASSLMGNQPQHF	TGTGCCAGCAGTTTAATGGGCAATCAGCCCCAGCATTTT
15	.	TRBD1	TRBJ1-1	TRBV19	CASSAAGTANTEAFF	TGTGCCAGTAGTGCCGCAGGGACAGCGAACACTGAAGCTTTCTTT
14	few	.	TRBJ1-2	TRBV20-1	CSARAREGFNGYTF	TGCAGTGCTAGGGCCCGAGAGGGGTTCAATGGCTACACCTTC
11	.	.	TRBJ2-3	TRBV24-1	CATSYLDTQYF	TGTGCCACCAGCTATTTAGATACGCAGTATTTT
16	once	TRBD2	TRBJ2-5	TRBV3-1	CASSPLPSGGQETQYF	TGTGCCAGCAGCCCTCTCCCTAGCGGGGGTCAAGAGACCCAGTACTTC
16	.	TRBD2	TRBJ2-1	TRBV6-1	CASSEKLAGGGVEQFF	TGTGCCAGCAGTGAAAAACTAGCGGGAGGTGGTGTTGAGCAGTTCTTC
12	few	TRBD1	TRBJ2-5	TRBV20-1	CSAEDREETQYF	TGCAGTGCTGAGGACAGGGAAGAGACCCAGTACTTC
14	.	.	TRBJ2-5	TRBV11-1	CASSPPGLGRTQYF	TGTGCCAGCAGCCCTCCGGGACTTGGGAGGACCCAGTACTTC
17	.	TRBD2	TRBJ2-7	TRBV7-9	CASSLEGTSGRRYEQYF	TGTGCCAGCAGCTTAGAGGGGACTAGCGGGAGGAGGTACGAGCAGTACTTC
13	.	.	TRBJ1-2	TRBV5-1	CASSGGGGYGYTF	TGCGCCAGCAGCGGCGGGGGCGGCTATGGCTACACCTTC
15	.	TRBD2	TRBJ2-3	TRBV14	CASSQPTSNRDTQYF	TGTGCCAGCAGCCAACCGACTAGCAACAGAGATACGCAGTATTTT
15	.	TRBD1	TRBJ2-2	TRBV7-9	CASSPRTGGTGELFF	TGTGCCAGCAGCCCCCGGACAGGGGGCACCGGGGAGCTGTTTTTT
17	.	TRBD2	TRBJ2-2	TRBV6-5	CASSYFSGSTGGGELFF	TGTGCCAGCAGTTATTTCAGCGGGAGTACCGGTGGCGGGGAGCTGTTTTTT
14	few	TRBD1	TRBJ1-2	TRBV20-1	CSASPGGANYGYTF	TGCAGTGCTAGCCCAGGGGGGGCTAACTATGGCTACACCTTC
14	few	TRBD1	TRBJ2-3	TRBV24-1	CATGLTGGKDTQYF	TGTGCCACCGGGTTGACAGGGGGCAAAGATACGCAGTATTTT
13	few	.	TRBJ1-2	TRBV10-2	CASSESRFYGYTF	TGCGCCAGCAGTGAGAGTAGATTCTATGGCTACACCTTC
12	.	TRBD1	TRBJ2-7	TRBV2	CASRDRGYEQYF	TGTGCCAGCAGGGACAGGGGATACGAGCAGTACTTC
15	few	TRBD1	TRBJ1-5	TRBV4-1	CASSRGQDSNQPQHF	TGCGCCAGCAGCCGAGGACAGGATAGCAATCAGCCCCAGCATTTT
15	.	.	TRBJ2-3	TRBV5-1	CASSLVSTGGDTQYF	TGCGCCAGCAGCTTGGTTTCTACCGGCGGGGATACGCAGTATTTT
11	.	.	TRBJ1-1	TRBV30	CAWGVRTEAFF	TGTGCCTGGGGGGTGAGGACCGAAGCTTTCTTT
14	few	TRBD1	TRBJ1-6	TRBV10-3	CAIRRQGRNSPLHF	TGTGCCATCAGGAGACAGGGTCGGAATTCACCCCTCCACTTT
12	.	.	TRBJ2-4	TRBV12-1	CASSFPKNIQYF	TGTGCCAGCAGCTTTCCCAAAAACATTCAGTACTTC
16	.	.	TRBJ2-1	TRBV20-1	CSAGNWDRNEWNEQFF	TGCAGTGCCGGTAATTGGGACCGAAACGAGTGGAATGAGCAGTTCTTC
14	.	.	TRBJ2-7	TRBV7-3	CASSLTVTSYEQYF	TGTGCCAGCAGCTTAACCGTGACCTCCTACGAGCAGTACTTC